Included here is one T cell receptor beta chain sequence, with context. This sample was included in a study of CD8 T cells in Susac syndrome. Germline V gene data show CDR1 as SEHNR and CDR2 as FQNEAQ (reference sequence). This CDR3 has 11 residues. Reverse transcription of about 0.5 to 1 ug RNA was carried out with random hexamers. MiXCR, run by TCRdb on the immunoSEQ multiplex PCR reads, gives a single entry per CDR3 protein. The sample records about 140,000 distinct CDR3 sequences, about 93% being singletons. The V gene is TRBV7-9, the J gene TRBJ2-5; D may be TRBD1 or TRBD2 (5 bases each). The sequence was obtained from a human donor in good health. Sequencing was performed on CD8+ T cells from PBMCs. CDR3 sequence reads: CATEGQETQYF. CDR3 in DNA: TGTGCAACCGAGGGGCAAGAGACCCAGTACTTC.